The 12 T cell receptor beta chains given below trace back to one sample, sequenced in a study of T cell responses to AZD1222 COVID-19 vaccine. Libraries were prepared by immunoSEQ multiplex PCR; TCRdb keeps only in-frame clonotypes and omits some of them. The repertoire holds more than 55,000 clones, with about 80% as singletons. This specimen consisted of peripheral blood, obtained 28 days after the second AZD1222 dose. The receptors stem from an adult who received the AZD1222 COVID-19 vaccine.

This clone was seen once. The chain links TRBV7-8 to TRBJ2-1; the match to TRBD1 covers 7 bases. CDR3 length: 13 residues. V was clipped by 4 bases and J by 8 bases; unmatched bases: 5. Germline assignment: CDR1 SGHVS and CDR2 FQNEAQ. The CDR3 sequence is CASSYQGEHEQFF. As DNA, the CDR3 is TGTGCCAGCAGCTATCAGGGGGAGCATGAGCAGTTCTTC.

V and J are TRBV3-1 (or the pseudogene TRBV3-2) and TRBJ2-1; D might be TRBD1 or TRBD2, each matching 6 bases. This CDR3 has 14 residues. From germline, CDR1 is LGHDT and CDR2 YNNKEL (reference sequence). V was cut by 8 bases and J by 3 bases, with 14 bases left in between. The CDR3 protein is CASGPGAYYNEQFF. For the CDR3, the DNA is TGTGCCAGCGGGCCGGGGGCGTACTACAATGAGCAGTTCTTC.

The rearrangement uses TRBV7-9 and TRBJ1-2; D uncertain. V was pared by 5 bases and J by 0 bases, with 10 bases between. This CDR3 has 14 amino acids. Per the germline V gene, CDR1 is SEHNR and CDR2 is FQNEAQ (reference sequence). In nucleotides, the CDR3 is TGTGCCAGCAGCCTGGGCAGTGCTAACTATGGCTACACCTTC. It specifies CASSLGSANYGYTF.

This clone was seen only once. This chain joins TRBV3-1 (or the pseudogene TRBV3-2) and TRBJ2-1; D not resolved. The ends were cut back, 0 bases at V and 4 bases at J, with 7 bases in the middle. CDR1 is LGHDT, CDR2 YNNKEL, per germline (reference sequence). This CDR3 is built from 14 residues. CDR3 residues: CASSQDEAYNEQFF. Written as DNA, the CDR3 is TGTGCCAGCAGCCAAGATGAAGCTTACAATGAGCAGTTCTTC.

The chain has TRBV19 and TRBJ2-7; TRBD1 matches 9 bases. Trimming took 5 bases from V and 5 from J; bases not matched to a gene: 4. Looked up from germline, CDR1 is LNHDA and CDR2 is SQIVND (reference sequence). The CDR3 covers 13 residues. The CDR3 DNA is TGTGCCAGTAGTCCGGACAGGGGAAACGAGCAGTACTTC. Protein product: CASSPDRGNEQYF. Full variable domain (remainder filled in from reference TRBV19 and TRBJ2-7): DGGITQSPKYLFRKEGQNVTLSCEQNLNHDAMYWYRQDPGQGLRLIYYSQIVNDFQKGDIAEGYSVSREKKESFPLTVTSAQKNPTAFYLCASSPDRGNEQYFGPGTRLTVT.

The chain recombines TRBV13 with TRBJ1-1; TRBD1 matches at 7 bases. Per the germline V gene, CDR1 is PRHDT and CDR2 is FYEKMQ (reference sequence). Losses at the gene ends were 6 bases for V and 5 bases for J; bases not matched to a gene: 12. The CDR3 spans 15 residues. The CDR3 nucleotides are TGTGCCAGCAGTAAGTTAATCGCAGGGGGTACTGAAGCTTTCTTT. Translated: CASSKLIAGGTEAFF.

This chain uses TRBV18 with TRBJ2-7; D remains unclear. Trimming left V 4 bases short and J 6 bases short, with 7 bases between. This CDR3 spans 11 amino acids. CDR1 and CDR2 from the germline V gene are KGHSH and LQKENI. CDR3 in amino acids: CASSRPGEQYF. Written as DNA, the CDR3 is TGTGCCAGCTCACGCCCGGGCGAGCAGTACTTC.

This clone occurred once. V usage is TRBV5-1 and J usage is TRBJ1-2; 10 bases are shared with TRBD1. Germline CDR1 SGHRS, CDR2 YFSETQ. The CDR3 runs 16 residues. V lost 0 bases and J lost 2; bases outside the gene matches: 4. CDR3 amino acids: CASSLAPGQGNYGYTF. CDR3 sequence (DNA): TGCGCCAGCAGCTTGGCTCCGGGACAGGGGAACTATGGCTACACCTTC.

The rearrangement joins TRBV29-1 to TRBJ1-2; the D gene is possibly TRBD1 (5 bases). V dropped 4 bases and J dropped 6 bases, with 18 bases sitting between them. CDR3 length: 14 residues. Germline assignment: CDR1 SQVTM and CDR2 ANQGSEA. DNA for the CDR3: TGCAGCGTTGCCGGGGGGTGGAGGGGAGATGGCTACACCTTC. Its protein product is CSVAGGWRGDGYTF.

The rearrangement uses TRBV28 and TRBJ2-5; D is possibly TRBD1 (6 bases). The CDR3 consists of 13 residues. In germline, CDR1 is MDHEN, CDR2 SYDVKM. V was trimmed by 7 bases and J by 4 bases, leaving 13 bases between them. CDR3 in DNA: TGTGCCAGCACCCCCGGCAGGGGAGAGACCCAGTACTTC. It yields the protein CASTPGRGETQYF.

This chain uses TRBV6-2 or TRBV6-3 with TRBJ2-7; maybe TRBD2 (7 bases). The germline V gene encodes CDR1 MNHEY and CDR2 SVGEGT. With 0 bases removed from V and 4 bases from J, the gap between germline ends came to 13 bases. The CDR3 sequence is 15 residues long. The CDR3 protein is CASSYSGGGLYEQYF. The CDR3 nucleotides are TGTGCCAGCAGTTACTCGGGGGGGGGCTTGTACGAGCAGTACTTC.

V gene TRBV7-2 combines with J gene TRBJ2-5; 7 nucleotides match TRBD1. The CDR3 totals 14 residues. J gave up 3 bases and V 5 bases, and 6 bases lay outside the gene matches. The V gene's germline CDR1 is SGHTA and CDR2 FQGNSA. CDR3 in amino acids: CASSISQGEETQYF. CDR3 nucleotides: TGTGCCAGCAGCATAAGTCAGGGGGAAGAGACCCAGTACTTC.